Below are 6 T cell receptor beta chains sequenced from a single sample in a study of blood T cell repertoires in COVID-19. Profiled with immunoSEQ multiplex PCR; TCRdb holds only in-frame clones, not every one. The sample holds fewer than 400,000 clones, about 86% seen once. The sequenced sample consisted of PBMCs or T cells enriched from blood (not recorded which). All receptors come from a woman aged 50 to 60 who had recovered from COVID-19.

The chain employs TRBV5-6 and TRBJ1-2, with D possibly being TRBD1 (5 bases). Germline CDR1 is SGHDT and CDR2 is YYEEEE. The CDR3 has 13 residues. Trimming shortened V by 4 bases and J by 8 bases, and 15 bases separated the two germline ends. The CDR3 region is CASSDTGRLGYTF. The CDR3, as DNA: TGTGCCAGCAGCGACACAGGTCGGCTAGGCTACACCTTC.

The rearrangement links TRBV27 to TRBJ1-1; a weak D match, TRBD1 (5 bases). Per the germline V gene, CDR1 is MNHEY and CDR2 is SMNVEV (reference sequence). CDR3 length: 15 residues. V dropped 4 bases and J dropped 4 bases, with 16 bases sitting between them. The CDR3 DNA reads as TGTGCCAGCAGTTCGAACCTCGGGACTCTCACTGAAGCTTTCTTT. Translating it yields CASSSNLGTLTEAFF.

The V gene is TRBV12-3 or TRBV12-4, the J gene TRBJ1-6; no clear D. The CDR3 is 13 residues long. Trimming took off 6 bases at V and 7 bases at J, with 10 bases between the two ends. The CDR3 protein is CASSPVGNSPLHF. CDR3 in DNA: TGTGCCAGCAGCCCTGTGGGCAATTCACCCCTCCACTTT.

This rearrangement joins TRBV14 to TRBJ1-2, with TRBD1 matching 7 bases. Per the germline V gene, CDR1 is SGHDN and CDR2 is FVKESK. V was pared by 4 bases and J by 2 bases, with 4 bases of the junction left unmatched. This CDR3 has 14 residues. CDR3 protein: CASSRLQGNYGYTF. DNA of the CDR3: TGTGCCAGCAGCCGACTACAGGGGAACTATGGCTACACCTTC.

This rearrangement joins TRBV2 to TRBJ2-5; D may be TRBD1 (5 bases). With 3 bases removed from V and 2 bases from J, the gap between germline ends came to 13 bases. The CDR3 sequence is 15 residues long. Per the germline V gene, CDR1 is SNHLY and CDR2 is FYNNEI. The CDR3 sequence is CASSEISAGQETQYF. CDR3 nucleotides: TGTGCCAGCAGTGAGATCTCGGCAGGGCAAGAGACCCAGTACTTC. Variable domain in full (rest from reference TRBV2 and TRBJ2-5): EPEVTQTPSHQVTQMGQEVILRCVPISNHLYFYWYRQILGQKVEFLVSFYNNEISEKSEIFDDQFSVERPDGSNFTLKIRSTKLEDSAMYFCASSEISAGQETQYFGPGTRLLVL.

The chain uses TRBV4-3 and TRBJ1-2, with a tentative D call TRBD1 (6 bases). Trimming shortened V by 6 bases and J by 5 bases, and 19 bases separated the two germline ends. The CDR3 runs 15 residues. In germline, CDR1 is LGHNA, CDR2 YSLEER. CDR3 loop: CASSPETGYDYGYTF. CDR3 DNA sequence: TGCGCCAGCAGTCCGGAGACAGGCTACGATTATGGCTACACCTTC.